The 3 T cell receptor beta chains presented below share a single source sample, sequenced in a study of blood T cell repertoires in COVID-19. Repertoires were generated with immunoSEQ multiplex PCR, while TCRdb's copy carries only in-frame clones and drops some. The repertoire holds about 200,000 clones, with approximately 80% as singletons. Specimen: peripheral blood. The receptor set was obtained from a human donor with acute or convalescent COVID-19. The donor label of this sample is uncertain.

This sequence joins TRBV2 and TRBJ2-1, with 10 bases matching TRBD2. In germline, CDR1 is SNHLY, CDR2 FYNNEI. Trimming removed 6 bases from V and 3 bases from J; junction bases left unmatched: 5. The CDR3 runs to 15 residues. DNA of the CDR3: TGTGCCAGCAGGTACGGGACTAGCGACTACAATGAGCAGTTCTTC. Translating gives CASRYGTSDYNEQFF.

The chain uses TRBV3-1 (or the pseudogene TRBV3-2) and TRBJ2-2; the D is unclear. With 4 bases removed from V and 5 bases from J, the gap between germline ends came to 17 bases. This CDR3 contains 16 residues. CDR1 and CDR2 (germline): LGHDT, YNNKEL (reference sequence). The CDR3 sequence: CASSPISVQATGELFF. The DNA for the CDR3 is TGTGCCAGCAGCCCAATTTCGGTTCAGGCAACCGGGGAGCTGTTTTTT.

The rearrangement uses TRBV30 and TRBJ2-3; maybe TRBD2 (6 bases). The V and J ends lost 3 bases and 6 bases respectively, with 16 bases between them. Germline loops: CDR1 GTSNPN, CDR2 SVGIG (reference sequence). The CDR3 loop spans 14 amino acids. This CDR3 reads CAWRPLGGRDTQYF. Here the CDR3 DNA reads TGTGCCTGGAGACCACTTGGAGGGCGGGATACGCAGTATTTT.